This T cell receptor (beta chain) was retrieved from a study of cytomegalovirus exposure and HLA in healthy donors (dated by TCRdb to the late 2010s). For context, the study as a whole: According to a later analysis, the roughly 120 validation repertoires were produced on the same platform as the 666 repertoires of the first cohort. The aim of the study was to test whether cataloging public T cell receptors could identify signatures of past pathogen exposure. In addition to the first cohort of approximately 650 subjects, a separate validation cohort of 120 different subjects was used. The study combined high-throughput TCR immunosequencing, statistical association of individual TCRs with disease status, and machine learning to predict cytomegalovirus infection status. Overall results and qualifications from the work: It was suggested by the authors that the approach could potentially be generalized to other disease states and immunological phenotypes. A later analysis had no HLA typing for the validation cohort, so co-occurrence there was scored across all 110 or so repertoires. In the study, some 160 TCR beta chains were listed as associated with cytomegalovirus. Subsequent analysis determined that TCRs grouped into clusters in the first cohort also showed a tendency toward co-occurrence across the 120 validation repertoires, and 94% of cluster scores exceeded 0. Most TCR sequences were observed very rarely across donors, whereas some public TCRs were present in many individuals. A few of the identified cytomegalovirus-associated TCR beta chains were confirmed in vitro to be specific for cytomegalovirus antigens. Cytomegalovirus status was reported to be diagnosed by the classifier with high specificity and sensitivity in both the original and validation cohorts.

CDR1 and CDR2, looked up from the germline V gene (reference sequence), are LNHDA and SQIVND. The CDR3 runs 13 residues from the cysteine to the phenylalanine. The read is trimmed to its CDR3 DNA, 39 bases read in frame from base 1. V is shortened by 5 bases, J by 4 bases, and the region joining them spans 12 bases. The receptor library was made with the immunoSEQ multiplex PCR assay. The authors processed their data as follows. To diagnose cytomegalovirus status from the catalog of TCR beta chain sequences, a statistical classification framework was built. TCRdb's version of the immuneACCESS table is confined to in-frame rearrangements and falls short of the full clone set. An unresolved V gene accounts for under half of the shortfall where checked; the remainder is of unknown origin. V and J calls and clone size are those listed in that table; D and trimming were worked out from the DNA. This sample gives over 250,000 clones in total; approximately 83% of them show up just once. Of the sample, about 1% falls within the top ten clones.

The donors belonged to the validation cohort of around 130 subjects, which was separate from the 666-subject first cohort. Comments on this clone: Its antigen specificity is not known. Base qualities are not provided; no much larger clone lies one nucleotide away.

Rearrangement joined TRBV19 to TRBJ2-7; the D segment could be TRBD2, given 6 matching bases. Material for sequencing was PBMCs. This clonotype was obtained from a woman aged 18-29 years in good health and CMV-seronegative. Read as DNA, the sequence is TGTGCCAGTAGTCAGCTCGCGGGATACGAGCAGTACTTC. Its protein product is CASSQLAGYEQYF.